Below, one T cell receptor (beta chain) is given with its context. Its antigen is currently not known. The record has no base qualities; no much larger clone is one base away. The record originates from a study of control samples from healthy donors and cancer patients (TCRdb year 2020). The library was prepared using the immunoSEQ multiplex PCR assay. TCRdb re-hosts the immuneACCESS table, in-frame sequences only. Its copies lack some clones; in the studies checked, an unresolved V gene accounts for under half of them, and the cause for the rest is not known. The sample table records roughly 220,000 clones; roughly 94% of these occur just once. In total, the top ten clones hold approximately 1.5% of the sample. The CDR3 measures 17 amino acids from cysteine to phenylalanine. CDR3 DNA only is kept here, 51 bases in frame from base 1. V is trimmed back by 0 bases and J by 3 bases, and the junction contains 10 bases that no gene match accounts for.

The sequence is built from TRBV23-1 and TRBJ1-1; 7 bases in the junction line up with TRBD1. TRBV23-1 has ORF status, its function being uncertain. The sequencing input was blood. The clonotype was recovered from a man over 45 in good health. The CDR3 region has the sequence CASSQSGGGVPHTEAFF. The DNA sequence is given as TGCGCCAGCAGTCAATCAGGAGGGGGCGTCCCTCACACTGAAGCTTTCTTT.